This is a list of T cell receptor beta chains from one sample in a study of blood T cell repertoires in COVID-19. The assay was immunoSEQ multiplex PCR, and TCRdb's table has in-frame clones only and misses some. The top ten hold approximately 6.3% of the sample, which has about 55,000 clones, roughly 80% seen once. Specimen: peripheral blood. These receptors were obtained from a human donor in a cohort sampled during active or convalescent COVID-19. CDR3s include the opening cysteine and the closing phenylalanine or tryptophan. A D gene is named only where the DNA matches it firmly. The size entry is marked missing in some rows and otherwise reads once, few, many or a size class.

clone size,V gene,J gene,D gene,CDR3 DNA,CDR3 protein
-,TRBV21-1,TRBJ2-3,-,TGTGCCAGCAGTCTGGATTCGGTGGGGCGGAGCTCCACAGATACGCAGTATTTT,CASSLDSVGRSSTDTQYF
-,TRBV15,TRBJ2-1,TRBD2,TGTGCCACCAGCAGAGGATTGAGGAGAGGACTAGCGGGGGCGGGAGGCAATGAGCAGTTCTTC,CATSRGLRRGLAGAGGNEQFF
-,TRBV19,TRBJ2-5,TRBD1,TGTGCCAGTACAAAGGGGGCGGCTGGAGAGACCCAGTACTTC,CASTKGAAGETQYF
-,TRBV2,TRBJ2-2,TRBD1,TGTGCCAGCAGGCCACAGGGGGCCCTCGGGGAGCTGTTTTTT,CASRPQGALGELFF
-,TRBV5-4,TRBJ1-2,TRBD1,TGTGCCAGCAGTAGGACAGGGGACTATGGCTACACCTTC,CASSRTGDYGYTF
-,TRBV4-1,TRBJ2-5,-,TGCGCCAGCAGCCAAGATCCCCGGGGGAGCGGGACCCAGTACTTC,CASSQDPRGSGTQYF
-,TRBV29-1,TRBJ1-2,TRBD1,TGCAGCGTGGGAGCCGGACAGGGAAAAGACTATGGCTACACCTTC,CSVGAGQGKDYGYTF
-,TRBV6-2/TRBV6-3,TRBJ1-5,-,TGTGCCAGCAGTGGCTACAGGGTGGTGGCCAATCAGCCCCAGCATTTT,CASSGYRVVANQPQHF
-,TRBV30,TRBJ1-1,-,TGTGCCTGGGGATCCAAGGGGCTGAGAACTGAAGCTTTCTTT,CAWGSKGLRTEAFF
-,TRBV6-1,TRBJ1-2,-,TGTGCCAGCAGTGAAGGTTTGAGGGTTGGCTACACCTTC,CASSEGLRVGYTF
-,TRBV9,TRBJ1-2,TRBD1,TGTGCCAGCAGCCCTCGGGGACAGGGCGGAAACTATGGCTACACCTTC,CASSPRGQGGNYGYTF
-,TRBV9,TRBJ2-2,TRBD1,TGTGCCAGCAGTTCCGACAGGGGAAACACCGGGGAGCTGTTTTTT,CASSSDRGNTGELFF
-,TRBV27,TRBJ1-2,-,TGTGCCAGCAGTCCTTCCAGGGGTAACTATGGCTACACCTTC,CASSPSRGNYGYTF
-,TRBV12-3/TRBV12-4,TRBJ1-2,TRBD1,TGTGCCAGCAGTACAGGGGCCCCCTATGGCTACACCTTC,CASSTGAPYGYTF
once,TRBV5-6,TRBJ2-7,-,TGTGCCAGCAACTCAGGGGGGTTTGGGTACGAGCAGTACTTC,CASNSGGFGYEQYF
few,TRBV11-2,TRBJ2-5,TRBD2,TGTGCCAGCAGCCCCGGACTAGCGGGAGGTGAGACCCAGTACTTC,CASSPGLAGGETQYF
-,TRBV14,TRBJ1-1,-,TGTGCCAGCAGCCCGTTTACCGGGGGAACTGAAGCTTTCTTT,CASSPFTGGTEAFF
once,TRBV2,TRBJ1-5,-,TGTGCCAGCTGCGGCCGAATTGGACTAGGCAATCAGCCCCAGCATTTT,CASCGRIGLGNQPQHF
once,TRBV7-8,TRBJ1-5,TRBD1,TGTGCCAGCAGCAGAGGACAGGGGGTCGATCAGCCCCAGCATTTT,CASSRGQGVDQPQHF
-,TRBV7-9,TRBJ1-2,-,TGTGCCAGCAGCTTTGAATTACTTCCTAACTATGGCTACACCTTC,CASSFELLPNYGYTF
-,TRBV6-2/TRBV6-3,TRBJ1-3,-,TGTGCCAGCAGTTACCGCCAGTACAGGGATCCATCTGGAAACACCATATATTTT,CASSYRQYRDPSGNTIYF
-,TRBV27,TRBJ2-3,-,TGTGCCAGCAGTTTATCGCTCGGGAGCACAGATACGCAGTATTTT,CASSLSLGSTDTQYF
-,TRBV7-6,TRBJ1-3,TRBD1,TGTGCCAGCAGCTCCACCCGGACAGGTGGCAGAGGCACTGGAAACACCATATATTTT,CASSSTRTGGRGTGNTIYF
-,TRBV7-2,TRBJ2-6,-,TGTGCCAGCAGCTACTGGGACTCCTCTGGGGCCAACGTCCTGACTTTC,CASSYWDSSGANVLTF
-,TRBV5-4,TRBJ2-3,TRBD2,TGTGCCAGCAGCTTGGTCGTGCGGGGGGCCACCGGTACGCAGTATTTT,CASSLVVRGATGTQYF
-,TRBV18,TRBJ2-7,TRBD2,TGTGCCAGCTCAGAGGGGACTAGCGGGAGGTACGAGCAGTACTTC,CASSEGTSGRYEQYF
-,TRBV5-4,TRBJ2-4,-,TGTGCCAGCAGCTTACAGGAGGCCAAAAACATTCAGTACTTC,CASSLQEAKNIQYF
-,TRBV18,TRBJ2-7,-,TGTGCCAGCTCACCCCCGGGGCGGGGCGTTGGATACGAGCAGTACTTC,CASSPPGRGVGYEQYF
-,TRBV6-2/TRBV6-3,TRBJ1-3,-,TGTGCCAGCAGTCCCCGGACATCCTCTGGAAACACCATATATTTT,CASSPRTSSGNTIYF